The sequence of this TCR beta chain was determined in a study of human T cells and chemical hapten exposure. About the research overall: DPC at 0.01% went onto the upper back in patch tests, read at 6 days.

Specified time point: patch test 1, 2 weeks after DPC sensitization. As to treatment: therapeutic diphenylcyclopropenone sensitization with weekly scalp DPC. MiXCR, applied by TCRdb to the RACE reads, yields one record per CDR3 protein. The sample holds over 95,000 distinct CDR3 sequences, around an eighth seen once. Germline V gene sequence: CDR1 MNHEY, CDR2 SVGEGT. This CDR3 region has 17 residues. Trimming cost V 2 bases and J 2 bases; bases outside gene matches: 4. Sequencing used whole blood, obtained in connection with sensitization to the hapten diphenylcyclopropenone (DPC). The rearrangement joins TRBV6-2 or TRBV6-3 to TRBJ2-7; 15 nucleotides match TRBD2. The clonotype originates from a woman in her 40s with alopecia areata. Some clones in this sample may be carry-over from other donors' samples. The CDR3 is CASSYGRTSGRAYEQYF. DNA of the CDR3: TGTGCCAGCAGTTACGGTCGGACTAGCGGGAGGGCCTACGAGCAGTACTTC.